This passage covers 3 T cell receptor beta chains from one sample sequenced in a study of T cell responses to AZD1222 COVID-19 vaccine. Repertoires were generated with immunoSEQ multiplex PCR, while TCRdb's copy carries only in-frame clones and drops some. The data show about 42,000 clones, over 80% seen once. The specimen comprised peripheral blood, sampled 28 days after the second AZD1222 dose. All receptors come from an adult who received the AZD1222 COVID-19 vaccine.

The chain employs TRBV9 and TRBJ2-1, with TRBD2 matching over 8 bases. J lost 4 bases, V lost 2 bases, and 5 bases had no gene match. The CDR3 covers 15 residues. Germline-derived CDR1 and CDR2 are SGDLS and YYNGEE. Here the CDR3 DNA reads TGTGCCAGCAGCGTTGTGGCGGGGGGTTACAATGAGCAGTTCTTC. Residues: CASSVVAGGYNEQFF. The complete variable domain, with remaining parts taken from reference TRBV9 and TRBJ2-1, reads DSGVTQTPKHLITATGQRVTLRCSPRSGDLSVYWYQQSLDQGLQFLIQYYNGEERAKGNILERFSAQQFPDLHSELNLSSLELGDSALYFCASSVVAGGYNEQFFGPGTRLTVL.

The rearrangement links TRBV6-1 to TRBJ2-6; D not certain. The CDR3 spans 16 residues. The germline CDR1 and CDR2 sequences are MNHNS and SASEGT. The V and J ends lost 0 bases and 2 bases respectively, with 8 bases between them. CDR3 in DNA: TGTGCCAGCAGTGAAGCGTTAGGAACTGGGGCCAACGTCCTGACTTTC. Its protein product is CASSEALGTGANVLTF.

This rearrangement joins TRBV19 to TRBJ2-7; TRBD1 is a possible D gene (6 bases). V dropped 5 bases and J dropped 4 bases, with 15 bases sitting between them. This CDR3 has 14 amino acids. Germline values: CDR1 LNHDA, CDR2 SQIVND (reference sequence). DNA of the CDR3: TGTGCCAGTAGTGGCACAGGGTTCGGTTACGAGCAGTACTTC. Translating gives CASSGTGFGYEQYF.